Listed below are T cell receptor beta chains from one sample, sequenced in a study of T cell repertoires in cytomegalovirus infection. TCRdb analysed the reads with MiXCR anew, one entry per CDR3 protein. The sample holds fewer than 700,000 distinct CDR3 sequences; 20% to 25% are singletons and the top ten take 8%. Sequences were obtained from CD8+ T cells from PBMCs. These receptors were taken from a human donor in good health (CMV status not recorded). Some clones in this sample may be carry-over from other donors' samples. CDR3s include the opening cysteine and the closing phenylalanine or tryptophan. A D gene is named only where the DNA matches it firmly. Size is omitted from some rows. Given values are once, few, many or a class for expanded clones.

clone size: many; J gene: TRBJ2-1; D gene: -; V gene: TRBV7-6; CDR3 protein: CASSRGYPGNEQFF; CDR3 DNA: TGTGCCAGCAGCAGGGGGTACCCGGGCAATGAGCAGTTCTTC
clone size: -; J gene: TRBJ2-7; D gene: -; V gene: TRBV12-5; CDR3 protein: CASARGPTTPYEQYF; CDR3 DNA: TGTGCTAGTGCCAGAGGACCCACTACCCCCTACGAGCAGTACTTC
clone size: -; J gene: TRBJ2-1; D gene: -; V gene: TRBV27; CDR3 protein: CANRLRTEQFF; CDR3 DNA: TGTGCCAACAGACTTCGGACAGAGCAGTTCTTC
clone size: -; J gene: TRBJ2-1; D gene: -; V gene: TRBV7-9; CDR3 protein: CAIPPTGKNEQFF; CDR3 DNA: TGTGCCATCCCCCCAACAGGGAAGAATGAGCAGTTCTTC
clone size: -; J gene: TRBJ1-2; D gene: TRBD1; V gene: TRBV20-1; CDR3 protein: CSARDKTGGRDYGYTF; CDR3 DNA: TGCAGTGCTAGAGACAAAACAGGGGGACGGGACTATGGCTACACCTTC
clone size: -; J gene: TRBJ2-5; D gene: -; V gene: TRBV7-7; CDR3 protein: CASSLEEGQKETQYF; CDR3 DNA: TGTGCTAGCAGCTTGGAAGAGGGGCAGAAAGAGACCCAGTACTTC
clone size: -; J gene: TRBJ2-2; D gene: -; V gene: TRBV7-8; CDR3 protein: CASSFGGKVQTGELFF; CDR3 DNA: TGTGCCAGCAGCTTTGGGGGCAAAGTACAGACCGGGGAGCTGTTTTTT
clone size: many; J gene: TRBJ2-1; D gene: TRBD2; V gene: TRBV12-3/TRBV12-4; CDR3 protein: CASSKSGSSYNEQFF; CDR3 DNA: TGTGCCAGCAGTAAAAGCGGGAGCTCCTACAATGAGCAGTTCTTC
clone size: -; J gene: TRBJ1-1; D gene: TRBD1; V gene: TRBV14; CDR3 protein: CASSQTDRGDFF; CDR3 DNA: TGTGCCAGCAGCCAGACCGACAGGGGAGATTTCTTT
clone size: many; J gene: TRBJ2-7; D gene: -; V gene: TRBV7-9; CDR3 protein: CASSLLLGYEQYF; CDR3 DNA: TGTGCCAGCAGCTTACTTCTGGGCTACGAGCAGTACTTC
clone size: -; J gene: TRBJ2-2; D gene: -; V gene: TRBV3-1; CDR3 protein: CASSQDGFWGPTNTGELFF; CDR3 DNA: TGTGCCAGCAGCCAAGACGGATTCTGGGGGCCAACTAACACCGGGGAGCTGTTTTTT
clone size: -; J gene: TRBJ2-1; D gene: TRBD1; V gene: TRBV14; CDR3 protein: CASSQGVDRANEQFF; CDR3 DNA: TGTGCCAGCAGCCAAGGGGTGGACAGGGCCAATGAGCAGTTCTTC
clone size: few; J gene: TRBJ2-7; D gene: -; V gene: TRBV11-3; CDR3 protein: CASSSRETYSHAYEQYF; CDR3 DNA: TGTGCCAGCAGCTCCCGGGAGACATACTCCCATGCCTACGAGCAGTACTTC
clone size: few; J gene: TRBJ2-5; D gene: TRBD2; V gene: TRBV2; CDR3 protein: CASQPGLAYQETQYF; CDR3 DNA: TGTGCCAGCCAGCCGGGACTAGCTTACCAAGAGACCCAGTACTTC
clone size: few; J gene: TRBJ1-2; D gene: TRBD1; V gene: TRBV7-9; CDR3 protein: CASSATGGSGYGYTF; CDR3 DNA: TGTGCCAGCAGCGCCACAGGGGGCTCTGGCTATGGCTACACCTTC
clone size: few; J gene: TRBJ1-2; D gene: -; V gene: TRBV12-3/TRBV12-4; CDR3 protein: CASSLNPRGAVNYGYTF; CDR3 DNA: TGTGCCAGCAGTTTAAATCCAAGGGGGGCCGTTAACTATGGCTACACCTTC
clone size: -; J gene: TRBJ1-2; D gene: TRBD1; V gene: TRBV29-1; CDR3 protein: CSVDGQGTYGYTF; CDR3 DNA: TGCAGCGTTGATGGACAGGGGACCTATGGCTACACCTTC
clone size: few; J gene: TRBJ2-1; D gene: TRBD1; V gene: TRBV15; CDR3 protein: CATAPGQGIYEQFF; CDR3 DNA: TGTGCCACTGCACCGGGACAGGGGATATATGAGCAGTTCTTC
clone size: few; J gene: TRBJ2-5; D gene: TRBD2; V gene: TRBV12-3/TRBV12-4; CDR3 protein: CASRGLGLAGTLGYQETQYF; CDR3 DNA: TGTGCCAGCAGGGGATTGGGACTAGCGGGGACACTGGGGTACCAAGAGACCCAGTACTTC
clone size: -; J gene: TRBJ2-1; D gene: TRBD2; V gene: TRBV20-1; CDR3 protein: CSARAGTSGGPYNEQFF; CDR3 DNA: TGCAGTGCTAGAGCTGGGACTAGCGGGGGGCCTTACAATGAGCAGTTCTTC
clone size: -; J gene: TRBJ1-2; D gene: -; V gene: TRBV19; CDR3 protein: CASSIGSANGYTF; CDR3 DNA: TGTGCCAGTAGTATTGGTAGCGCCAACGGCTACACCTTC
clone size: -; J gene: TRBJ1-4; D gene: TRBD1; V gene: TRBV23-1; CDR3 protein: CASSLGGQGPTNEKLFF; CDR3 DNA: TGCGCCAGCAGCCTTGGGGGACAGGGACCGACTAATGAAAAACTGTTTTTT
clone size: many; J gene: TRBJ1-4; D gene: TRBD1; V gene: TRBV7-2; CDR3 protein: CASSLFDRVGEKLFF; CDR3 DNA: TGTGCCAGCAGCTTATTCGACAGGGTGGGAGAAAAACTGTTTTTT
clone size: -; J gene: TRBJ2-1; D gene: -; V gene: TRBV20-1; CDR3 protein: CSAVRVREINEQFF; CDR3 DNA: TGCAGTGCTGTCAGGGTCAGGGAGATAAATGAGCAGTTCTTC
clone size: -; J gene: TRBJ2-5; D gene: TRBD1; V gene: TRBV29-1; CDR3 protein: CSVEDRDRERETQYF; CDR3 DNA: TGCAGCGTTGAAGACCGGGACAGGGAAAGAGAGACCCAGTACTTC
clone size: few; J gene: TRBJ2-1; D gene: TRBD1; V gene: TRBV5-4; CDR3 protein: CASRTGGTEQFF; CDR3 DNA: TGTGCCAGCAGGACAGGGGGCACTGAGCAGTTCTTC
clone size: few; J gene: TRBJ1-6; D gene: -; V gene: TRBV4-1; CDR3 protein: CASSQEAYNSPLHF; CDR3 DNA: TGCGCCAGCAGCCAAGAGGCTTATAATTCACCCCTCCACTTT
clone size: -; J gene: TRBJ2-3; D gene: -; V gene: TRBV20-1; CDR3 protein: CSARGMVRTDTQYF; CDR3 DNA: TGCAGTGCTAGAGGGATGGTCCGCACAGATACGCAGTATTTT
clone size: few; J gene: TRBJ1-1; D gene: -; V gene: TRBV19; CDR3 protein: CATRRGDTNTEAFF; CDR3 DNA: TGTGCCACCCGACGGGGAGATACGAACACTGAAGCTTTCTTT
clone size: -; J gene: TRBJ2-1; D gene: -; V gene: TRBV5-5; CDR3 protein: CASNLSVSSYNEQFF; CDR3 DNA: TGTGCCAGCAACTTGTCGGTAAGCTCCTACAATGAGCAGTTCTTC
clone size: many; J gene: TRBJ1-2; D gene: -; V gene: TRBV7-9; CDR3 protein: CASSLGSGAHGYTF; CDR3 DNA: TGTGCCAGCAGCTTAGGGAGTGGAGCGCATGGCTACACCTTC
clone size: many; J gene: TRBJ2-3; D gene: -; V gene: TRBV7-9; CDR3 protein: CASSTWDGTGTDTQYF; CDR3 DNA: TGTGCCAGCAGCACGTGGGACGGGACTGGCACAGATACGCAGTATTTT
clone size: -; J gene: TRBJ2-1; D gene: -; V gene: TRBV20-1; CDR3 protein: CQADEQFF; CDR3 DNA: TGCCAGGCCGATGAGCAGTTCTTC
clone size: many; J gene: TRBJ2-1; D gene: -; V gene: TRBV7-9; CDR3 protein: CASSPWTARHNEQFF; CDR3 DNA: TGTGCCAGCAGCCCATGGACAGCGAGACACAATGAGCAGTTCTTC
clone size: -; J gene: TRBJ2-3; D gene: TRBD2; V gene: TRBV29-1; CDR3 protein: CSPWSGETDTQYF; CDR3 DNA: TGCAGCCCCTGGAGCGGGGAGACAGATACGCAGTATTTT
clone size: few; J gene: TRBJ2-5; D gene: -; V gene: TRBV29-1; CDR3 protein: CSVAVRLGELAPRSAQYF; CDR3 DNA: TGCAGCGTTGCTGTGAGGCTGGGGGAGCTAGCTCCAAGGTCGGCCCAGTACTTC
clone size: few; J gene: TRBJ2-7; D gene: -; V gene: TRBV12-3/TRBV12-4; CDR3 protein: CASGDSPYEQYF; CDR3 DNA: TGTGCCAGCGGGGACTCTCCCTACGAGCAGTACTTC
clone size: many; J gene: TRBJ2-1; D gene: -; V gene: TRBV4-1; CDR3 protein: CASSSSGSYNEQFF; CDR3 DNA: TGTGCCAGCAGCTCGTCAGGGAGCTACAATGAGCAGTTCTTC
clone size: -; J gene: TRBJ2-2; D gene: -; V gene: TRBV29-1; CDR3 protein: CSVNPGHNTGELFF; CDR3 DNA: TGCAGCGTGAACCCGGGACACAACACCGGGGAGCTGTTTTTT